In its sample, the clone carrying this TCR beta chain was seen once. Researchers ran the PCR with 60 Vbeta and 13 Jbeta primers. Profiling relied on immunoSEQ multiplex PCR, and the TCRdb table lists in-frame clones only, not all of them. The sample consists of about 150,000 clones, 84% of them appearing once. This entry belongs to a study of cytomegalovirus exposure and HLA in healthy donors. Germline V gene data show CDR1 as KGHSH and CDR2 as LQKENI. Deletions cut 3 bases from V and 6 bases from J, with 11 bases between. This CDR3 contains 14 residues. Specimen: PBMCs. The sequence derives from a man over 45 in good health and CMV-seropositive. This sequence joins TRBV18 and TRBJ1-4; no reliable D call. This chain's CDR3 is CASSPLGWDEKLFF. The CDR3 DNA reads TGTGCCAGCTCACCGCTAGGATGGGATGAAAAACTGTTTTTT. The full variable domain, rest sourced from reference TRBV18 and TRBJ1-4, is NAGVMQNPRHLVRRRGQEARLRCSPMKGHSHVYWYRQLPEEGLKFMVYLQKENIIDESGMPKERFSAEFPKEGPSILRIQQVVRGDSAAYFCASSPLGWDEKLFFGSGTQLSVL.